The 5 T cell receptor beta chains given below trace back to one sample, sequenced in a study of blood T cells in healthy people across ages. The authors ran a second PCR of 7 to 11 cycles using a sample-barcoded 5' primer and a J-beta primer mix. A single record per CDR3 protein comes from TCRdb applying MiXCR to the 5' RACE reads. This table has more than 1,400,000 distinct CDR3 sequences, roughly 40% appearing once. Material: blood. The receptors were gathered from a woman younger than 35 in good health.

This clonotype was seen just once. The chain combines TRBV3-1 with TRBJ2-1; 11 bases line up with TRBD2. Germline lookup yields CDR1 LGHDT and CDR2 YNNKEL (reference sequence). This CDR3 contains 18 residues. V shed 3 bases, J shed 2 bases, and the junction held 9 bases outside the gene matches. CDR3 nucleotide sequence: TGTGCCAGCAGCCACCAAAAGTCGGGACTAGCGGCCTACAATGAGCAGTTCTTC. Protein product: CASSHQKSGLAAYNEQFF.

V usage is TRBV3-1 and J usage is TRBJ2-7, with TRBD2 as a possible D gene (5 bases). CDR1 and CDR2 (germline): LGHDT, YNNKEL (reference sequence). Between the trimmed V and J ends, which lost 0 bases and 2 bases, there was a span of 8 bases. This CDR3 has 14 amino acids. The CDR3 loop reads CASSQEDFTYEQYF. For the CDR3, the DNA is TGTGCCAGCAGCCAAGAGGACTTTACCTACGAGCAGTACTTC.

The CDR3 DNA reads TGTGCCAGCAGTTTTTTTCCCGGGCGTAATTCACCCCTCCACTTT. It translates to CASSFFPGRNSPLHF. The chain recombines TRBV12-3 or TRBV12-4 with TRBJ1-6; D is unresolved. Deletions cut 3 bases from V and 6 bases from J, with 12 bases between. This CDR3 is built from 15 residues.

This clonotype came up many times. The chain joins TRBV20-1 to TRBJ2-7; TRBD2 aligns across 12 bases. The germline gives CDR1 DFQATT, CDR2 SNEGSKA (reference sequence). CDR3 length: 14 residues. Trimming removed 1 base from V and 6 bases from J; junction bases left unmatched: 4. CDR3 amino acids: CSARGGLAGSEQYF. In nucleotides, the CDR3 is TGCAGTGCTAGAGGTGGACTAGCGGGAAGCGAGCAGTACTTC.

In nucleotides, the CDR3 is TGTGCCAGCAGCCAAGGCCAGGGTCTTAGGAATGAGCAGTACTTC. It translates to CASSQGQGLRNEQYF. V and J are TRBV14 and TRBJ2-7; tentatively, D is TRBD1 (5 bases). CDR3 size: 15 residues. Deletions cut 1 base from V and 7 bases from J, with 17 bases between. The germline V gene encodes CDR1 SGHDN and CDR2 FVKESK.